The 19 T cell receptor beta chains given below trace back to one sample, sequenced in a study of cytomegalovirus exposure and HLA in healthy donors. The study ran its PCR with 60 Vbeta and 13 Jbeta primers. Measured with immunoSEQ multiplex PCR; TCRdb has only the in-frame clones, and not every one. The sample shows about 18,000 clones, around 80% of them seen only once. The sample taken for sequencing was PBMCs. Receptors were obtained from a human donor in good health.

J is TRBJ1-6 and V is TRBV4-1; D not certain. Germline V gene sequence: CDR1 MGHRA, CDR2 YSYEKL. The CDR3 totals 14 residues. The ends were cut back, 3 bases at V and 6 bases at J, with 9 bases in the middle. CDR3 in DNA: TGCGCCAGCAGCCATGACGCAGGTAATTCACCCCTCCACTTT. It encodes CASSHDAGNSPLHF.

V and J are TRBV7-9 and TRBJ1-6; 9 bases map to TRBD1. This CDR3 region has 16 residues. CDR1 is SEHNR, CDR2 FQNEAQ, per germline (reference sequence). V was clipped by 8 bases and J by 8 bases; unmatched bases: 13. CDR3 sequence reads: CASFPIGQGSDSPLHF. The CDR3 bases are TGTGCCAGCTTCCCAATCGGACAGGGGTCGGATTCACCCCTCCACTTT.

This clone occurred once. The chain carries TRBV7-8 and TRBJ2-5; 12 bases agree with TRBD1. The J call may be mistaken, given a closer DNA end match to TRBJ2-7. Germline CDR1 is SGHVS and CDR2 is FQNEAQ. The CDR3 extends over 14 amino acids. The CDR3 nucleotides are TGTGCCAGCGGAGGGACAGGGGGCAAGTACGAGCAGTACTTC. Amino acids: CASGGTGGKYEQYF.

V usage is TRBV7-2 and J usage is TRBJ2-3; TRBD1 might be the D (6 bases). This CDR3 region has 16 residues. Trimming left V 4 bases short and J 1 base short, with 15 bases between. Looked up from germline, CDR1 is SGHTA and CDR2 is FQGNSA. The CDR3 DNA sequence: TGTGCCAGCAGCTGGGGGCAGAGTATCGGCACAGATACGCAGTATTTT. This codes for CASSWGQSIGTDTQYF.

The CDR3 DNA reads TGTGCCAGCAGTGAATATGCAGGCTCGGCCGGAAACACCATATATTTT. Translated, it gives CASSEYAGSAGNTIYF. The chain carries TRBV25-1 and TRBJ1-3; D call uncertain. Deletions cut 0 bases from V and 4 bases from J, with 13 bases between. The CDR3 is 16 residues long. Germline assignment: CDR1 MGHDK and CDR2 SYGVNS.

V is TRBV6-5 and J is TRBJ1-5; TRBD1 might be the D (5 bases). The V gene's germline CDR1 is MNHEY and CDR2 SVGAGI. The CDR3 is made up of 13 amino acids. Trimming cost V 2 bases and J 6 bases, with 8 bases left between them. In DNA, the CDR3 is TGTGCCAGCAGTTACAGGGGCGGTCAGCCCCAGCATTTT. This gives the protein CASSYRGGQPQHF.

This clone was detected only a few times. The chain is built from TRBV25-1 and TRBJ2-6; D gene ambiguous. Per germline, CDR1 MGHDK and CDR2 SYGVNS. Trimming took off 4 bases at V and 4 bases at J, with 14 bases between the two ends. The CDR3 sequence is 16 residues long. The CDR3 region is CASSGAWRRGANVLTF. The CDR3 bases are TGTGCCAGCAGTGGGGCTTGGCGTCGCGGGGCCAACGTCCTGACTTTC. The full variable domain, in which reference TRBV25-1 and TRBJ2-6 provide the parts outside the CDR3, is EADIYQTPRYLVIGTGKKITLECSQTMGHDKMYWYQQDPGMELHLIHYSYGVNSTEKGDLSSESTVSRIRTEHFPLTLESARPSHTSQYLCASSGAWRRGANVLTFGAGSRLTVL.

This sequence joins TRBV19 and TRBJ1-2, with D perhaps TRBD1 (5 bases). Trimming cost V 3 bases and J 6 bases, with 14 bases left between them. Germline CDR1 reads LNHDA; CDR2 reads SQIVND (reference sequence). CDR3 length: 14 residues. The CDR3 is CASSIGAGGDGYTF. The CDR3 DNA reads as TGTGCCAGTAGTATTGGGGCGGGAGGGGATGGCTACACCTTC.

This clone appeared a few times. V and J are TRBV6-8 and TRBJ1-1; the D gene is possibly TRBD1 (6 bases). The germline gives CDR1 MNHGY, CDR2 SAAAGT. The CDR3 covers 13 residues. Trimming removed 7 bases from V and 4 bases from J, with 13 bases in between. CDR3 in DNA: TGTGCCAGCACCCACCAGGGGACCACTGAAGCTTTCTTT. Protein sequence: CASTHQGTTEAFF.

This chain joins TRBV5-6 and TRBJ1-1; no clear D. The CDR3 spans 14 residues. The V end lost 1 base, the J end lost 0 bases, and 7 bases lay between the germline ends. Germline CDR1 and CDR2: SGHDT and YYEEEE. The CDR3: CASSLYRMNTEAFF. DNA for the CDR3: TGTGCCAGCAGCTTGTATAGAATGAACACTGAAGCTTTCTTT.

The chain's CDR3 is CASSQGETSGGRNTGELFF. As DNA, the CDR3 is TGTGCCAGCAGCCAAGGAGAGACTAGCGGGGGGCGTAACACCGGGGAGCTGTTTTTT. The gene calls are TRBV4-2 and TRBJ2-2; TRBD2 aligns across 13 bases. The CDR3 is 19 residues long. J gave up 2 bases and V 1 base, and 7 bases lay outside the gene matches. CDR1 LGHNA and CDR2 YNFKEQ come from the germline V gene.

This clone was counted only a few times. This chain uses TRBV19 with TRBJ2-1; 9 bases are shared with TRBD1. The germline V gene has CDR1 LNHDA and CDR2 SQIVND (reference sequence). V lost 3 bases and J lost 7; bases outside the gene matches: 7. This CDR3 spans 15 amino acids. In DNA, the CDR3 is TGTGCCAGTAGTATCGTCGGACAGGGGACGAATGAGCAGTTCTTC. Amino acid sequence: CASSIVGQGTNEQFF.

This rearrangement joins TRBV2 to TRBJ1-4; D not certain. Germline values: CDR1 SNHLY, CDR2 FYNNEI. This CDR3 is 14 amino acids long. Trimming took off 5 bases at V and 0 bases at J, with 7 bases between the two ends. CDR3 residues: CASSSQATNEKLFF. CDR3 sequence (DNA): TGTGCCAGCAGTTCACAAGCAACTAATGAAAAACTGTTTTTT. The complete variable domain, with remaining parts taken from reference TRBV2 and TRBJ1-4, reads EPEVTQTPSHQVTQMGQEVILRCVPISNHLYFYWYRQILGQKVEFLVSFYNNEISEKSEIFDDQFSVERPDGSNFTLKIRSTKLEDSAMYFCASSSQATNEKLFFGSGTQLSVL.

This chain joins TRBV28 and TRBJ1-2; 8 positions match TRBD1. The CDR3 loop spans 17 amino acids. Germline V gene lookup returns CDR1 MDHEN and CDR2 SYDVKM. V shed 2 bases, J shed 7 bases, and the junction held 15 bases outside the gene matches. The CDR3 region is CASSLRSGGRLRGGYTF. CDR3 in DNA: TGTGCCAGCAGTTTAAGGTCAGGGGGCAGGCTGAGGGGTGGCTACACCTTC.

This chain links TRBV2 with TRBJ2-5, with D uncertain. The V end lost 2 bases, the J end lost 5 bases, and 9 bases lay between the germline ends. The germline V gene encodes CDR1 SNHLY and CDR2 FYNNEI. The CDR3 is 13 amino acids. The CDR3 spells CASSESSGETQYF. CDR3 sequence (DNA): TGTGCCAGCAGTGAATCTTCCGGGGAGACCCAGTACTTC.

This chain uses TRBV27 with TRBJ2-3; TRBD1 agrees at 11 bases. The germline V gene encodes CDR1 MNHEY and CDR2 SMNVEV (reference sequence). Trimming removed 5 bases from V and 14 bases from J; junction bases left unmatched: 12. The CDR3 runs to 14 residues. CDR3 sequence: CASSPNGQGARAYF. In DNA form, the CDR3 reads TGTGCCAGCAGTCCTAACGGACAGGGGGCGCGGGCGTATTTT.

The chain is built from TRBV4-1 and TRBJ2-7; the match to TRBD1 covers 7 bases. The CDR3 contains 13 residues. The V gene's germline CDR1 is MGHRA and CDR2 YSYEKL. V lost 4 bases to trimming and J lost 3 bases; unmatched junction nucleotides: 3. DNA of the CDR3: TGCGCCAGCAGCCGACAGGGTAGCTACGAGCAGTACTTC. This gives the protein CASSRQGSYEQYF.

This chain uses TRBV5-6 with TRBJ2-1; 11 nucleotides match TRBD2. In germline, CDR1 is SGHDT, CDR2 YYEEEE. After removal of 4 bases from V and 8 bases from J, the junction contained 8 bases not matched to a gene. The CDR3 sequence is 15 residues long. This CDR3 reads CASSLIAGGPYEQFF. The CDR3 coding sequence is TGTGCCAGCAGCCTAATAGCGGGAGGGCCCTATGAGCAGTTCTTC.

This clone was counted once. The chain links TRBV6-1 to TRBJ1-5; D perhaps matches TRBD1 (6 bases). V was clipped by 7 bases and J by 3 bases, with 13 bases between them. Germline CDR1 and CDR2: MNHNS and SASEGT. This CDR3 is built from 14 residues. DNA for the CDR3: TGTGCCAGCATCCAAGACAGGTCCAATCAGCCCCAGCATTTT. Translated: CASIQDRSNQPQHF.